This TCR beta chain was sequenced in a study of T cells in tuberculosis. Background on the study: In South Africa, adults with active tuberculosis were compared with IGRA-negative and latently infected IGRA-positive adolescents.

Latent tuberculosis screening used tuberculin skin test and IGRA at entry. Profiling relied on immunoSEQ multiplex PCR, and the TCRdb table lists in-frame clones only, not all of them. The sample has over 40,000 clones; over 90% are singletons. The CDR3 is made up of 16 amino acids. Germline V lookup: CDR1 SEHNR, CDR2 FQNEAQ (reference sequence). Trimming at V came to 5 bases and at J to 5 bases, leaving 10 bases not matched to a gene. The study's findings and limits: Active tuberculosis patients had shorter CDR3-alpha; the beta difference was nonsignificant. Active tuberculosis alpha repertoires lay closer to GMM-specific TCRs than controls'.

Points on this clone: The antigen is not known.

Sequencing used PBMCs. This clonotype was sampled from a donor aged 10 to 29 with latent tuberculosis or without tuberculosis infection. This chain uses TRBV7-9 with TRBJ2-2; 8 bases fit TRBD2. Here the CDR3 DNA reads TGTGCCAGCAGCCCTCTCCCGGGAGGGCCAACCGGGGAGCTGTTTTTT. This translates into CASSPLPGGPTGELFF.